This T cell receptor (beta chain) derives from a study of radiotherapy plus CTLA-4 blockade in lung cancer. Findings and caveats of the study: It was early blood T cell clone dynamics, with interferon-beta, that reportedly best predicted response.

The protocol was immunoSEQ multiplex PCR, while the TCRdb copy is restricted to in-frame clones and leaves out a portion. This sample has some 92,000 clones, with approximately 78% found just once. To note about this clone: As yet, its antigen is unknown.

The sequence came from a human donor with non-small cell lung cancer who had a partial response to radiotherapy plus ipilimumab. The sequences come from peripheral blood, collected from a patient treated with radiotherapy plus ipilimumab.

CDR3 residues: CSVEEGGYEQYF. In nucleotides, the CDR3 is TGCAGCGTTGAAGAGGGGGGATACGAGCAGTACTTC. This chain links TRBV29-1 with TRBJ2-7, with D possibly being TRBD2 (6 bases). The CDR3 runs to 12 residues. V shed 0 bases and J shed 4 bases, with 7 bases lying between them. Germline V gives CDR1 SQVTM, CDR2 ANQGSEA.